Listed below are T cell receptor beta chains from one sample, sequenced in a study of blood T cells in healthy people across ages. TCRdb re-analysed the 5' RACE reads in MiXCR, keeping a single row per CDR3 protein. The sample yields approximately 1.5 million distinct CDR3 sequences, roughly 30% seen once. Source material: blood. Receptors were obtained from a woman in her 30s in good health. CDR3s include the opening cysteine and the closing phenylalanine or tryptophan. Fields, in order: clone size, D gene, CDR3 length, V gene, J gene, CDR3 DNA, CDR3 protein. A D gene is named only where the DNA matches it firmly. Part of the rows lack a size; the others show once, few, many or a class for expanded clones.

abundance: NA
d_gene: TRBD1
len: 14
v_gene: TRBV12-3/TRBV12-4
j_gene: TRBJ1-2
CDR3nt: TGTGCCAGCAGTCCCACAGGGGGCGCTGAGGGCTACACCTTC
CDR3aa: CASSPTGGAEGYTF

abundance: NA
d_gene: NA
len: 16
v_gene: TRBV20-1
j_gene: TRBJ2-5
CDR3nt: TGCAGTGCTAGAACTCCTCTTCAGGTTAGCCGCGAGACCCAGTACTTC
CDR3aa: CSARTPLQVSRETQYF

abundance: NA
d_gene: NA
len: 13
v_gene: TRBV2
j_gene: TRBJ2-4
CDR3nt: TGTGCCAGCAGTGACAGGGTTGGGAACATTCAGTACTTC
CDR3aa: CASSDRVGNIQYF

abundance: many
d_gene: NA
len: 13
v_gene: TRBV4-1
j_gene: TRBJ1-4
CDR3nt: TGTGCCAGCAGCCAGGTCAGGGGTGAAAAACTGTTTTTT
CDR3aa: CASSQVRGEKLFF

abundance: many
d_gene: TRBD2
len: 15
v_gene: TRBV3-1
j_gene: TRBJ2-5
CDR3nt: TGTGCCAGCAGCCAACTGAGCGGGAGGGCGAAGACCCAGTACTTC
CDR3aa: CASSQLSGRAKTQYF

abundance: NA
d_gene: TRBD2
len: 18
v_gene: TRBV28
j_gene: TRBJ2-1
CDR3nt: TGTGCCAGCGGACTTACTTCAGCGACTAGCGGGAGTGGTAATGAGCAGTTCTTC
CDR3aa: CASGLTSATSGSGNEQFF

abundance: NA
d_gene: NA
len: 10
v_gene: TRBV20-1
j_gene: TRBJ2-7
CDR3nt: TGCAGTGCTAGAAAGGACATCTCTTCCTTC
CDR3aa: CSARKDISSF

abundance: NA
d_gene: TRBD2
len: 17
v_gene: TRBV20-1
j_gene: TRBJ2-1
CDR3nt: TGCAGTGCCCCCAGAGGCACTAGCGGCAAGTCCTACAATGAGCAGTTCTTC
CDR3aa: CSAPRGTSGKSYNEQFF

abundance: few
d_gene: NA
len: 13
v_gene: TRBV6-5
j_gene: TRBJ2-7
CDR3nt: TGTGCCAGCAGTACCCTCGACGGGTACGAGCAGTACTTC
CDR3aa: CASSTLDGYEQYF

abundance: NA
d_gene: NA
len: 16
v_gene: TRBV3-1
j_gene: TRBJ2-1
CDR3nt: TGTGCCAGCAGCCAAGTGGTGGGAGCGTTAATGAATGAGCAGTTCTTC
CDR3aa: CASSQVVGALMNEQFF

abundance: NA
d_gene: NA
len: 14
v_gene: TRBV3-1
j_gene: TRBJ2-7
CDR3nt: TGTGCCAGCAGCCAGGGTGGATTTACCTACGAGCAGTACTTC
CDR3aa: CASSQGGFTYEQYF

abundance: few
d_gene: TRBD2
len: 15
v_gene: TRBV20-1
j_gene: TRBJ2-7
CDR3nt: TGCAGTGCTAGTCTCCTAGCGGGCAGGACGGGAGAGCAGTACTTC
CDR3aa: CSASLLAGRTGEQYF

abundance: NA
d_gene: TRBD2
len: 18
v_gene: TRBV6-5
j_gene: TRBJ2-2
CDR3nt: TGTGCCAGCAGCTTACGTCGACTAGCGGGCTCGAACACCGGGGAGCTGTTTTTT
CDR3aa: CASSLRRLAGSNTGELFF

abundance: NA
d_gene: NA
len: 11
v_gene: TRBV20-1
j_gene: TRBJ2-3
CDR3nt: TGCAGTGCTACACACACAGATACGCAGTATTTT
CDR3aa: CSATHTDTQYF

abundance: NA
d_gene: NA
len: 13
v_gene: TRBV7-3
j_gene: TRBJ2-5
CDR3nt: TGTGCCAGCAGCCACGGAGGCCACAATGAGCAGTACTTC
CDR3aa: CASSHGGHNEQYF

abundance: NA
d_gene: TRBD2
len: 16
v_gene: TRBV7-9
j_gene: TRBJ2-3
CDR3nt: TGTGCCAGCGGCCAGCGGACTAGGCCCTGCACAGATACGCAGTATTTT
CDR3aa: CASGQRTRPCTDTQYF

abundance: NA
d_gene: TRBD2
len: 13
v_gene: TRBV29-1
j_gene: TRBJ2-5
CDR3nt: TGCAGCGTGGGACTAGCTTTCCAAGAGACCCAGTACTTC
CDR3aa: CSVGLAFQETQYF

abundance: NA
d_gene: NA
len: 15
v_gene: TRBV20-1
j_gene: TRBJ1-5
CDR3nt: TGCAGTGCTAGACGCATAGTGGGCAGCAATCAGCCCCAGCATTTT
CDR3aa: CSARRIVGSNQPQHF

abundance: NA
d_gene: NA
len: 12
v_gene: TRBV7-2
j_gene: TRBJ1-6
CDR3nt: TGTGCCAGCTCCGAGTTGGTTTCACCCCCCCACTTT
CDR3aa: CASSELVSPPHF

abundance: NA
d_gene: NA
len: 11
v_gene: TRBV20-1
j_gene: TRBJ2-6
CDR3nt: TGCAGTGCTCGCCGGGCCAACGTCCTGACTTTC
CDR3aa: CSARRANVLTF

abundance: few
d_gene: TRBD2
len: 14
v_gene: TRBV6-5
j_gene: TRBJ2-1
CDR3nt: TGTGCCAGCAGTACTAGCGGGGCATACAATGAGCAGTTCTTC
CDR3aa: CASSTSGAYNEQFF

abundance: NA
d_gene: NA
len: 15
v_gene: TRBV29-1
j_gene: TRBJ1-1
CDR3nt: TGCAGCGTTGAAAGGCCCGACGTTGCGAGGGCTGAAGCTTTCTTT
CDR3aa: CSVERPDVARAEAFF

abundance: NA
d_gene: NA
len: 15
v_gene: TRBV27
j_gene: TRBJ1-2
CDR3nt: TGTGCCAGCAGTTTTTCAGCCACAGGGCTGGACGGCTACACCTTC
CDR3aa: CASSFSATGLDGYTF

abundance: NA
d_gene: NA
len: 13
v_gene: TRBV20-1
j_gene: TRBJ1-2
CDR3nt: TGCAGTGCTAGCGGACGGGGTTACTATGGCTACACCTTC
CDR3aa: CSASGRGYYGYTF

abundance: NA
d_gene: TRBD2
len: 17
v_gene: TRBV20-1
j_gene: TRBJ2-1
CDR3nt: TGCAGTGCTAAGGAAGGACTAGCGGGAGGGCAAAGGGATGAGCAGTTCTTC
CDR3aa: CSAKEGLAGGQRDEQFF

abundance: NA
d_gene: NA
len: 18
v_gene: TRBV4-2
j_gene: TRBJ2-6
CDR3nt: TGTGCCAGCAGTGCAGAAATCAAACCATCTCTAGGGGCCAACGTCCTGACTTTC
CDR3aa: CASSAEIKPSLGANVLTF

abundance: NA
d_gene: NA
len: 17
v_gene: TRBV11-1
j_gene: TRBJ2-6
CDR3nt: TGTGCCAGCAGCTTAGTCCGGACGGCCTCTGGGGCCAACGTCCTGACTTTC
CDR3aa: CASSLVRTASGANVLTF

abundance: few
d_gene: NA
len: 15
v_gene: TRBV4-1
j_gene: TRBJ2-7
CDR3nt: TGCGCCAGCAGCCAAGAACGAGGACCAAACTACGAGCAGTACTTC
CDR3aa: CASSQERGPNYEQYF

abundance: once
d_gene: TRBD1
len: 14
v_gene: TRBV27
j_gene: TRBJ1-1
CDR3nt: TGTGCCAGCAGTGGAGCGGGACAGGGGGCAAGTGCTTTCTTT
CDR3aa: CASSGAGQGASAFF

abundance: NA
d_gene: NA
len: 15
v_gene: TRBV20-1
j_gene: TRBJ2-7
CDR3nt: TGCAGTGCTAGACCCCCGATAGGGGACTCCTACGAGCAGTACTTC
CDR3aa: CSARPPIGDSYEQYF

abundance: NA
d_gene: TRBD2
len: 18
v_gene: TRBV10-1
j_gene: TRBJ2-3
CDR3nt: TGCGCCAGCAGTGGGCCCCCGGGGAGCGGGAGGGACACAGATACGCAGTATTTT
CDR3aa: CASSGPPGSGRDTDTQYF

abundance: few
d_gene: TRBD2
len: 15
v_gene: TRBV12-3/TRBV12-4
j_gene: TRBJ2-1
CDR3nt: TGTGCCAGCAGTTTTCTGCTAGCGGGAGACAGTGAGCAGTTCTTC
CDR3aa: CASSFLLAGDSEQFF

abundance: few
d_gene: TRBD2
len: 16
v_gene: TRBV4-1
j_gene: TRBJ2-7
CDR3nt: TGCGCCAGCAGCCAAGATCTGGGGACTAGGGGCTACGAGCAGTACTTC
CDR3aa: CASSQDLGTRGYEQYF

abundance: NA
d_gene: NA
len: 12
v_gene: TRBV6-1
j_gene: TRBJ2-4
CDR3nt: TGTGCCAGCAGTGGACAGGAAAGCATTCAGTACTTC
CDR3aa: CASSGQESIQYF

abundance: NA
d_gene: TRBD1
len: 14
v_gene: TRBV20-1
j_gene: TRBJ2-4
CDR3nt: TGCAGTGCCGACCCCGGGACAGGGTTGGACATTCAGTACTTC
CDR3aa: CSADPGTGLDIQYF

abundance: NA
d_gene: NA
len: 12
v_gene: TRBV6-8
j_gene: TRBJ1-2
CDR3nt: TGTGCCATCGCAAGGCCGAGTTATGGCTACACCTTC
CDR3aa: CAIARPSYGYTF

abundance: NA
d_gene: NA
len: 15
v_gene: TRBV27
j_gene: TRBJ1-4
CDR3nt: TGTGCCAGCAGTACGACCGGGACGGGATATGAAAAACTGTTTTTT
CDR3aa: CASSTTGTGYEKLFF

abundance: NA
d_gene: TRBD1
len: 16
v_gene: TRBV5-1
j_gene: TRBJ2-3
CDR3nt: TGCGCCAGCAGCTTGCAGGGGACAGGGTTCCCAGATACGCAGTATTTT
CDR3aa: CASSLQGTGFPDTQYF

abundance: NA
d_gene: TRBD1
len: 13
v_gene: TRBV12-3/TRBV12-4
j_gene: TRBJ1-4
CDR3nt: TGTGCCAGCAGTTCAGGGGGGAGTGCCCAACTGTTTTTT
CDR3aa: CASSSGGSAQLFF

abundance: few
d_gene: NA
len: 13
v_gene: TRBV7-2
j_gene: TRBJ2-3
CDR3nt: TGTGCCAGCAGCCCCGCGGAAGCGAATACGCAGTATTTT
CDR3aa: CASSPAEANTQYF

abundance: few
d_gene: NA
len: 14
v_gene: TRBV3-1
j_gene: TRBJ2-2
CDR3nt: TGTGCCAGCAGCTTAACAGAGGGACGCCGGGAGCTGTTTTTT
CDR3aa: CASSLTEGRRELFF

abundance: few
d_gene: TRBD2
len: 16
v_gene: TRBV6-4
j_gene: TRBJ2-3
CDR3nt: TGTGCCAGCAGTGACAAAAGCGGGGGAGGAACAGATACGCAGTATTTT
CDR3aa: CASSDKSGGGTDTQYF

abundance: once
d_gene: NA
len: 15
v_gene: TRBV12-3/TRBV12-4
j_gene: TRBJ2-2
CDR3nt: TGTGCCAGCAGTTTAGCGGGGGGGCGGACCGGGGAGCTGTTTTTT
CDR3aa: CASSLAGGRTGELFF